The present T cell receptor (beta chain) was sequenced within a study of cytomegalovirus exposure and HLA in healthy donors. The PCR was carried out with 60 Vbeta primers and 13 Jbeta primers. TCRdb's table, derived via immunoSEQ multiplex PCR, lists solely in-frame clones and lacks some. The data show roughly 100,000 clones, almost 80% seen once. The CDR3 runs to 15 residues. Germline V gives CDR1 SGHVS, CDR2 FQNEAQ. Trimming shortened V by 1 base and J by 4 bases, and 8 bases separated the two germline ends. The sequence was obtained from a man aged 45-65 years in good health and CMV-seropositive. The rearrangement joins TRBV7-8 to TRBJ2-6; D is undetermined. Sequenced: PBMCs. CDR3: CASSLGRIGANVLTF. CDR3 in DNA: TGTGCCAGCAGCTTAGGGAGAATAGGGGCCAACGTCCTGACTTTC.